A selection of T cell receptor beta chains follows, all from one sample in a study of blood T cell repertoires in COVID-19. Only in-frame clones appear in the TCRdb table, and some are missing; sequencing was by immunoSEQ multiplex PCR. The sample includes about 300,000 clones, about 85% of them seen just once. Sequencing input: peripheral blood. Every receptor here comes from a human donor in a cohort sampled during active COVID-19. Each CDR3 is given with its conserved first and last residue. Clone sizes are given selectively: once, few, many, or a class where the clone is expanded.

clone size: NA; V gene: TRBV5-1; CDR3 protein: CASHPSGREETQYF
clone size: NA; V gene: TRBV5-1; CDR3 protein: CASKTGTGGEQYF
clone size: once; V gene: TRBV28; CDR3 protein: CASSSPQRSTQYF
clone size: NA; V gene: TRBV6-5; CDR3 protein: CASSRTERDSPLHF
clone size: NA; V gene: TRBV21-1; CDR3 protein: CASSFPADSTNEKLFF
clone size: NA; V gene: TRBV5-1; CDR3 protein: CASSPIPEGYGYTF
clone size: NA; V gene: TRBV7-2; CDR3 protein: CASSPGRTSGIGETQYF
clone size: NA; V gene: TRBV4-1; CDR3 protein: CASSQGLGGGLDTQYF
clone size: NA; V gene: TRBV9; CDR3 protein: CASSPNPRDTQYF
clone size: NA; V gene: TRBV6-5; CDR3 protein: CASSEGVGFGEQYF
clone size: once; V gene: TRBV3-1/TRBV3-2; CDR3 protein: CASSPTRAFNTGELFF
clone size: NA; V gene: TRBV6-1; CDR3 protein: CASSETRGGTYYGYTF
clone size: NA; V gene: TRBV21-1; CDR3 protein: CASSKAAGPGGCNQPQHF
clone size: NA; V gene: TRBV5-1; CDR3 protein: CASSLVTPGFDSFF